This is a list of T cell receptor beta chains from one sample in a study of a mutant IDH1 vaccine in newly diagnosed glioma. TCRdb's copy holds only in-frame clones and misses some; the assay was immunoSEQ multiplex PCR. The repertoire holds around 30,000 clones, with 90% as singletons. No antigen is known for these receptors. The source was PBMCs, collected from a glioma patient whose treatment included an IDH1 peptide vaccine. These receptors all stem from a man aged 18 to 30 with glioma. Each CDR3 is given with its conserved first and last residue. Each record gives: J gene, V gene, D gene, clone size, CDR3 protein, CDR3 DNA. D genes are given only for firm matches. Rows may omit the clone size; those that give it use once, few, many or a size class.

J: TRBJ2-1; V: TRBV18; D: TRBD2; size: -; CDR3: CASSPELATYNEQFF; DNA: TGTGCCAGCTCACCAGAACTAGCGACCTACAATGAGCAGTTCTTC
J: TRBJ1-1; V: TRBV30; D: -; size: -; CDR3: CAWSGNVVTEAFF; DNA: TGTGCCTGGAGTGGAAACGTCGTCACTGAAGCTTTCTTT
J: TRBJ2-1; V: TRBV7-2; D: TRBD1; size: -; CDR3: CASSQKDRRNNEQFF; DNA: TGTGCCAGCAGCCAGAAGGACAGGCGAAACAATGAGCAGTTCTTC
J: TRBJ2-1; V: TRBV4-3; D: -; size: -; CDR3: CASSQDRTSGRDEQFF; DNA: TGCGCCAGCAGCCAAGATCGCACTAGTGGTCGGGATGAGCAGTTCTTC
J: TRBJ2-4; V: TRBV30; D: -; size: -; CDR3: CAWSEAWGENIQYF; DNA: TGTGCCTGGAGTGAGGCTTGGGGTGAAAACATTCAGTACTTC
J: TRBJ1-1; V: TRBV7-9; D: -; size: -; CDR3: CASSSGPDGWDTEAFF; DNA: TGTGCCAGCAGCTCCGGGCCGGACGGGTGGGACACTGAAGCTTTCTTT
J: TRBJ2-3; V: TRBV28; D: -; size: -; CDR3: CASSLVADTQYF; DNA: TGTGCCAGCAGTTTGGTAGCAGATACGCAGTATTTT
J: TRBJ1-3; V: TRBV25-1; D: -; size: -; CDR3: CASSERGNTIYF; DNA: TGTGCCAGCAGTGAACGAGGAAACACCATATATTTT
J: TRBJ2-2; V: TRBV9; D: -; size: -; CDR3: CASSLDRYTGELFF; DNA: TGTGCCAGCAGCTTAGACAGATACACCGGGGAGCTGTTTTTT
J: TRBJ2-7; V: TRBV30; D: -; size: -; CDR3: CAWSASSYEQYF; DNA: TGTGCCTGGAGTGCTTCCTCCTACGAGCAGTACTTC
J: TRBJ1-5; V: TRBV4-3; D: TRBD1; size: -; CDR3: CASSQDVTGALGNQPQHF; DNA: TGCGCCAGCAGCCAAGATGTCACAGGGGCCCTGGGCAATCAGCCCCAGCATTTT
J: TRBJ2-3; V: TRBV4-3; D: TRBD2; size: -; CDR3: CASSQEAGRADTQYF; DNA: TGCGCCAGCAGCCAAGAAGCGGGAAGGGCAGATACGCAGTATTTT
J: TRBJ2-7; V: TRBV28; D: -; size: -; CDR3: CASSFGDRTYEQYF; DNA: TGTGCCAGCAGTTTTGGTGACAGAACCTACGAGCAGTACTTC
J: TRBJ2-4; V: TRBV6-1; D: -; size: -; CDR3: CASRARPKNIQYF; DNA: TGTGCCAGCAGGGCTCGCCCCAAAAACATTCAGTACTTC
J: TRBJ1-2; V: TRBV4-2; D: -; size: -; CDR3: CASSLTTDSYGYTF; DNA: TGTGCCAGCAGCCTCACTACGGACAGCTATGGCTACACCTTC
J: TRBJ2-2; V: TRBV13; D: -; size: -; CDR3: CASTEFTGELFF; DNA: TGTGCCAGCACCGAGTTTACCGGGGAGCTGTTTTTT
J: TRBJ2-5; V: TRBV28; D: TRBD2; size: few; CDR3: CASSLPRLAAETQYF; DNA: TGTGCCAGCAGTTTACCCAGACTAGCGGCAGAGACCCAGTACTTC
J: TRBJ2-2; V: TRBV19; D: -; size: -; CDR3: CASSSLPRDTHTGELFF; DNA: TGTGCCAGTAGTTCTCTTCCCCGGGACACTCACACCGGGGAGCTGTTTTTT
J: TRBJ1-1; V: TRBV6-5; D: TRBD1; size: -; CDR3: CASSGTGVNTEAFF; DNA: TGTGCCAGCAGCGGTACAGGGGTGAACACTGAAGCTTTCTTT
J: TRBJ2-7; V: TRBV25-1; D: -; size: -; CDR3: CASSDEYTGAYEQYF; DNA: TGTGCCAGCAGTGACGAATATACAGGAGCCTACGAGCAGTACTTC
J: TRBJ2-1; V: TRBV6-5; D: -; size: -; CDR3: CASSYSYRGNEQFF; DNA: TGTGCCAGCAGTTACTCGTATAGGGGAAATGAGCAGTTCTTC
J: TRBJ1-2; V: TRBV19; D: TRBD1; size: -; CDR3: CASSIDQGAYGYTF; DNA: TGTGCCAGTAGTATTGACCAGGGGGCTTATGGCTACACCTTC
J: TRBJ2-7; V: TRBV10-3; D: -; size: -; CDR3: CAISTPTGRGRVYEQYF; DNA: TGTGCCATCAGTACCCCCACCGGACGGGGAAGAGTGTACGAGCAGTACTTC
J: TRBJ2-7; V: TRBV6-1; D: -; size: -; CDR3: CASAKDWGSYEQYF; DNA: TGTGCCAGCGCGAAGGACTGGGGTTCCTACGAGCAGTACTTC
J: TRBJ2-2; V: TRBV7-8; D: -; size: -; CDR3: CASSPDRLSTGELFF; DNA: TGTGCCAGCAGCCCCGACCGGTTAAGCACCGGGGAGCTGTTTTTT
J: TRBJ1-5; V: TRBV27; D: TRBD1; size: -; CDR3: CASSWTGGNQPQHF; DNA: TGTGCCAGCAGTTGGACAGGGGGCAATCAGCCCCAGCATTTT
J: TRBJ2-5; V: TRBV4-3; D: -; size: -; CDR3: CASSQDIHRQETQYF; DNA: TGCGCCAGCAGCCAAGATATCCACAGGCAAGAGACCCAGTACTTC
J: TRBJ2-7; V: TRBV6-1; D: -; size: -; CDR3: CASWTAVSYEQYF; DNA: TGTGCCAGTTGGACAGCAGTCTCCTACGAGCAGTACTTC
J: TRBJ1-5; V: TRBV7-2; D: -; size: -; CDR3: CASSSVWGGEQPQHF; DNA: TGTGCCAGCAGCTCTGTCTGGGGAGGGGAACAGCCCCAGCATTTT
J: TRBJ2-3; V: TRBV7-2; D: -; size: -; CDR3: CASSATSANTQYF; DNA: TGTGCCAGCAGCGCCACTTCGGCTAATACGCAGTATTTT
J: TRBJ1-2; V: TRBV7-2; D: TRBD1; size: -; CDR3: CASSLDRGRVGYTF; DNA: TGTGCCAGCAGCTTAGACAGGGGGCGGGTTGGCTACACCTTC